The 13 T cell receptor beta chains below all came from one sample that was sequenced in a study of T cell repertoires in cytomegalovirus infection. One entry per CDR3 protein results from TCRdb running MiXCR on the reads. The repertoire has a few hundred thousand distinct CDR3 sequences, about 13% of them found once; the top ten carry about 10%. Sequencing was done on a sample of PBMCs. These receptor sequences come from a human donor in good health (CMV status not recorded). Some clones in this sample may be carry-over from other donors' samples.

This clonotype was seen at least ten times. The CDR3 bases are TGTGCCAGCAGCTCTGGGAGCTCTGGAAACACCATATATTTT. It codes for CASSSGSSGNTIYF. The chain employs TRBV7-8 and TRBJ1-3; no definite D call. V dropped 4 bases and J dropped 0 bases, with 7 bases sitting between them. Per germline, CDR1 SGHVS and CDR2 FQNEAQ. This CDR3 region has 14 residues.

This clonotype appeared many times. V and J are TRBV7-2 and TRBJ2-4; 7 nucleotides agree with TRBD2. V gave up 5 bases and J gave up 8 bases; unmatched junction bases: 9. The CDR3 length is 14 residues. The V gene's germline CDR1 is SGHTA and CDR2 FQGNSA. CDR3 coding DNA: TGTGCCAGCAGCACCACACCGGCGGGAGACATTCAGTACTTC. This gives the protein CASSTTPAGDIQYF. Full variable domain (missing parts from reference TRBV7-2 and TRBJ2-4): GAGVSQSPSNKVTEKGKDVELRCDPISGHTALYWYRQSLGQGLEFLIYFQGNSAPDKSGLPSDRFSAERTGGSVSTLTIQRTQQEDSAVYLCASSTTPAGDIQYFGAGTRLSVL.

The sample holds many counts of this clonotype. The chain links TRBV7-2 to TRBJ2-5; D gene unclear. The CDR3 is made up of 14 amino acids. Trimming removed 5 bases at V and 2 bases at J, with 12 bases between. The V gene's germline CDR1 is SGHTA and CDR2 FQGNSA. CDR3 residues: CASSHHGQQETQYF. The CDR3 DNA sequence: TGTGCCAGCAGCCACCACGGGCAGCAAGAGACCCAGTACTTC.

This clonotype turned up a few times. V usage is TRBV5-6 and J usage is TRBJ2-7; weak D call: TRBD2 (5 bases). Trimming left V 1 base short and J 3 bases short, with 14 bases between. This CDR3 is 15 amino acids long. Germline-derived CDR1 and CDR2 are SGHDT and YYEEEE. CDR3 nucleotide sequence: TGTGCCAGCAGCTTGTATCCGGGGTTAGTCTACGAGCAGTACTTC. Translated, it gives CASSLYPGLVYEQYF.

There are a few counts of this clonotype. This rearrangement joins TRBV9 to TRBJ1-2; TRBD1 might be the D (5 bases). Germline CDR1 is SGDLS and CDR2 is YYNGEE. V was pared by 6 bases and J by 7 bases, with 19 bases between. The CDR3 loop spans 14 amino acids. The CDR3 nucleotides are TGTGCCAGCACCCCGGCGTACACTAGGGGTGGCTACACCTTC. Translating it yields CASTPAYTRGGYTF.

This clonotype has a count of ten or more. The gene calls are TRBV6-2 or TRBV6-3 and TRBJ2-1; 10 bases are shared with TRBD2. CDR3 length: 17 residues. Germline values: CDR1 MNHEY, CDR2 SVGEGT. V lost 2 bases and J lost 4; bases outside the gene matches: 8. In nucleotides, the CDR3 is TGTGCCAGCAGTTACGGGCTAGCGGGAGTATCTTACAATGAGCAGTTCTTC. It yields the protein CASSYGLAGVSYNEQFF.

The V call is TRBV9, the J call TRBJ2-7; D not certain. CDR3 size: 15 residues. Trimming removed 0 bases at V and 2 bases at J, with 12 bases between. CDR1 and CDR2 from the germline V gene are SGDLS and YYNGEE. The chain's CDR3 is CASSVDGRRTYEQYF. CDR3 DNA: TGTGCCAGCAGCGTAGATGGACGTCGAACCTACGAGCAGTACTTC.

This clonotype was seen repeatedly, ten times or more. The CDR3 DNA reads as TGTGCCAGTAGTATGAGTAGCGGGAGGGCCGATACGCAGTATTTT. Translated, it gives CASSMSSGRADTQYF. The V and J genes are TRBV19 and TRBJ2-3; 11 nucleotides align to TRBD2. Germline CDR1 is LNHDA and CDR2 is SQIVND (reference sequence). This CDR3 comprises 15 residues. Germline trimming cut 3 bases from V and 6 bases from J; bases unmatched to any gene: 5. Variable domain in full (rest from reference TRBV19 and TRBJ2-3): DGGITQSPKYLFRKEGQNVTLSCEQNLNHDAMYWYRQDPGQGLRLIYYSQIVNDFQKGDIAEGYSVSREKKESFPLTVTSAQKNPTAFYLCASSMSSGRADTQYFGPGTRLTVL.

V gene TRBV20-1 combines with J gene TRBJ1-6; the D is unclear. Germline V gene data show CDR1 as DFQATT and CDR2 as SNEGSKA (reference sequence). There are 13 residues in the CDR3. V lost 2 bases to trimming and J lost 6 bases, with 8 bases between them. The CDR3 DNA reads as TGCAGTGCTAGATCCCCGTCTAATTCACCCCTCCACTTT. As protein: CSARSPSNSPLHF.

In this sample, this clonotype turned up a few times. The chain is built from TRBV4-2 and TRBJ2-5; 10 positions match TRBD2. The CDR3 length is 16 residues. After removal of 5 bases from V and 1 base from J, the junction contained 7 bases not matched to a gene. Germline V gene lookup returns CDR1 LGHNA and CDR2 YNFKEQ. The CDR3 nucleotides are TGTGCCAGCAGCGGGCCAGCGGGGGGGCCCCAAGAGACCCAGTACTTC. This encodes CASSGPAGGPQETQYF.

This clonotype was seen a few times. V and J are TRBV6-5 and TRBJ2-7; 8 nucleotides match TRBD2. Germline CDR1 reads MNHEY; CDR2 reads SVGAGI. CDR3 length: 15 residues. Trimming took 3 bases from V and 2 from J; bases not matched to a gene: 6. The DNA of the CDR3 is TGTGCCAGCAGTTATTTGGCGGGAGGCACCTACGAGCAGTACTTC. Translated: CASSYLAGGTYEQYF.

This clonotype was found a few times. The genes are TRBV10-3 and TRBJ1-2; 9 nucleotides match TRBD1. The J segment lost 4 bases and the V segment lost 10 bases, leaving 4 bases of the junction unmatched. The CDR3 length is 12 residues. The germline V gene has CDR1 ENHRY and CDR2 SYGVKD. The CDR3: CASTGGGYGYTF. As DNA, the CDR3 is TGTGCCAGCACAGGGGGCGGCTATGGCTACACCTTC.

DNA for the CDR3: TGTGCCAGCAGTTCCGGACCGCGCGCAACTAATGAAAAACTGTTTTTT. It codes for CASSSGPRATNEKLFF. The genes are TRBV7-3 and TRBJ1-4; D ambiguous. This CDR3 has 16 amino acids. Trimming left V 6 bases short and J 0 bases short, with 14 bases between. The germline V gene encodes CDR1 SGHTA and CDR2 FQGTGA.